This T cell receptor (beta chain) was recorded in a study of regulatory T cells in long-lasting Graves disease. The time point is: persistent/refractory GD, antithyroid drugs over 5 years with positive TRAb. Preparation of the TCR library used RNA extracted from PBMCs. Worth noting for this clonotype: One end of the junction fails to match germline, which may point to a read error.

The germline CDR1 and CDR2 sequences are SGHKS and YYEKEE (reference sequence). The CDR3 is 15 amino acids. In building TCR beta libraries, iRepertoire HTBI primers were used together with Arm-PCR of CDR3 regions. Source study methods: Looking across samples, the authors found about 62 TRBV and 12 to 15 TRBJ segments. TCRdb re-analysed the multiplex PCR reads in MiXCR, keeping a single row per CDR3 protein. For this entry, the V and J calls and clone size follow TCRdb and not the study's own pipeline. The table lists a few hundred thousand distinct CDR3 sequences, about 20% of them singletons. The chain has TRBV5-5 and TRBJ1-1; TRBD1 aligns across 11 bases. The sequence derives from a female donor with Graves disease. The sample here was peripheral blood mononuclear cells (PBMCs), taken when the disease was refractory, from a patient treated with antithyroid drugs. CDR3 protein: CASSGTGGFDTEAFF. Here the CDR3 DNA reads TGCGCCAGCAGCGGGACAGGGGGATTCGACACTGAAGCTTTCTTT.